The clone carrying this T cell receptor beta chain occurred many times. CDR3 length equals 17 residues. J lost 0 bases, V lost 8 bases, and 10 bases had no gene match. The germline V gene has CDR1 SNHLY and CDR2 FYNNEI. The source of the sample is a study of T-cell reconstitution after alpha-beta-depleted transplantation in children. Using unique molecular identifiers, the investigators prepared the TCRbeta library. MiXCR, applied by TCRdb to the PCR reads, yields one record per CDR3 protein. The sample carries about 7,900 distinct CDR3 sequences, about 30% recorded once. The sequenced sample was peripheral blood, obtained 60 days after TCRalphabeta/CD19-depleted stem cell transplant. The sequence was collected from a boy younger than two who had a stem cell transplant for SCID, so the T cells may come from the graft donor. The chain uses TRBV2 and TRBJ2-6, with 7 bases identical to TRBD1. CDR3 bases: TGTGCCAGCCCCTCCGGGACAGCCTCCTCTGGGGCCAACGTCCTGACTTTC. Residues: CASPSGTASSGANVLTF.